Below, 26 T cell receptor beta chains from the same sample are listed, as sequenced in a study of shared clonotypes between healthy human individuals. Clones were read by immunoSEQ multiplex PCR, and TCRdb kept only the in-frame ones, dropping some. The sample shows about 2.3 million clones, 92% of them seen only once. Source material: naive CD4+ T cells from PBMCs. Subset here: CD45RA+ positively selected. The receptors come from a man younger than 35 in good health. Some clones in this sample may be carry-over from other donors' samples.

This clone was recorded only once. The CDR3 region is CASSEGGADTEAFF. The CDR3 coding sequence is TGTGCCAGCAGTGAAGGAGGGGCGGACACTGAAGCTTTCTTT. This sequence joins TRBV6-1 and TRBJ1-1, with a tentative D call TRBD1 (5 bases). V lost 1 base to trimming and J lost 3 bases, with 9 bases between them. The CDR3 runs 14 residues. Germline CDR1 and CDR2: MNHNS and SASEGT.

V usage is TRBV29-1 and J usage is TRBJ2-3; 9 bases line up with TRBD1. Germline V CDR1 and CDR2: SQVTM, ANQGSEA. The CDR3 covers 13 residues. Trimming removed 5 bases from V and 8 bases from J; junction bases left unmatched: 8. CDR3: CSVRNRGLSTQYF. CDR3 nucleotides: TGCAGCGTTCGGAACAGGGGGCTGAGTACGCAGTATTTT.

The genes are TRBV11-2 and TRBJ2-7; D could derive from TRBD1 or TRBD2 (5 bases each). Trimming pared 2 bases from V and 7 bases from J, leaving 18 bases between. Looked up from germline, CDR1 is SGHAT and CDR2 is FQNNGV. This CDR3 is built from 15 residues. The CDR3 DNA reads as TGTGCCAGCAGCTTACGGGGACCCAGTGCCGTGGAGCAGTACTTC. This encodes CASSLRGPSAVEQYF.

This chain connects TRBV11-2 to TRBJ2-2; D is undetermined. The CDR3 contains 17 residues. Germline CDR1 is SGHAT and CDR2 is FQNNGV. V gave up 1 base and J gave up 0 bases, with 12 bases separating them. This CDR3 is CASSLASWAANTGELFF. CDR3 nucleotide sequence: TGTGCCAGCAGCTTAGCTTCATGGGCCGCGAACACCGGGGAGCTGTTTTTT.

This clone came up once. The chain links TRBV27 to TRBJ2-5, with TRBD2 matching 8 bases. The CDR3 has 16 amino acids. Germline lookup yields CDR1 MNHEY and CDR2 SMNVEV (reference sequence). Unmatched junction bases numbered 8, after V lost 5 bases and J lost 0 bases. The CDR3 spells CASSPGLDPYQETQYF. DNA of the CDR3: TGTGCCAGCAGTCCGGGACTAGACCCGTACCAAGAGACCCAGTACTTC.

V usage is TRBV18 and J usage is TRBJ1-4; possible D gene TRBD1, 5 bases. CDR1 and CDR2 from the germline V gene are KGHSH and LQKENI. CDR3 length: 16 amino acids. The ends were cut back, 3 bases at V and 8 bases at J, with 19 bases in the middle. CDR3 bases: TGTGCCAGCTCACCGCCGGGGCAGGGAATCTCCGAAAAACTGTTTTTT. Translating gives CASSPPGQGISEKLFF.

Comment on this clone: This sample also contains other DNA sequences that code for the same CDR3. The rearrangement links TRBV7-6 to TRBJ2-3; D remains ambiguous. This CDR3 contains 12 residues. The V gene's germline CDR1 is SGHVS and CDR2 FNYEAQ. V lost 0 bases and J 4 bases, leaving 2 bases between the germline ends. The DNA of the CDR3 is TGTGCCAGCAGCTTAGCCGCAGATACGCAGTATTTT. Amino acid sequence: CASSLAADTQYF.

The chain couples TRBV4-1 to TRBJ1-4, with 8 bases lining up with TRBD1. Germline CDR1 and CDR2: MGHRA and YSYEKL. J gave up 4 bases and V 4 bases, and 8 bases lay outside the gene matches. The CDR3 spans 16 residues. The DNA of the CDR3 is TGCGCCAGCAGCCCGGACAGGGCCCCAATTAATGAAAAACTGTTTTTT. Translating it yields CASSPDRAPINEKLFF.

The V gene is TRBV7-3, the J gene TRBJ2-1; the match to TRBD2 covers 9 bases. The CDR3 covers 15 residues. Germline V CDR1 and CDR2: SGHTA, FQGTGA. J gave up 9 bases and V 3 bases, and 9 bases lay outside the gene matches. The CDR3, as DNA: TGTGCCAGCAGCTTGGTGGCGGGAGGGCCGAGTGAGCAGTTCTTC. It encodes CASSLVAGGPSEQFF.

The chain has TRBV27 and TRBJ1-5, with unresolved D. V lost 2 bases, J lost 5 bases, and 13 bases lay in between. CDR3 size: 15 residues. In germline, CDR1 is MNHEY, CDR2 SMNVEV (reference sequence). This CDR3 reads CASSLPESQHQPQHF. CDR3 DNA sequence: TGTGCCAGCAGTTTACCAGAGAGCCAGCATCAGCCCCAGCATTTT.

This chain connects TRBV10-3 to TRBJ2-3, with D perhaps TRBD1 (6 bases). The CDR3 is made up of 14 amino acids. The germline gives CDR1 ENHRY, CDR2 SYGVKD. Trimming took off 5 bases at V and 6 bases at J, with 15 bases between the two ends. CDR3 in amino acids: CAISTNIGGDTQYF. In nucleotides, the CDR3 is TGTGCCATCAGTACAAATATTGGGGGCGATACGCAGTATTTT.

The chain employs TRBV7-3 and TRBJ2-1, with 14 positions matching TRBD2. The CDR3 runs 18 residues. V lost 3 bases and J lost 0; bases outside the gene matches: 4. Per germline, CDR1 SGHTA and CDR2 FQGTGA. In DNA, the CDR3 is TGTGCCAGCAGCTTCTGGACTAGCGGGAGGTCCTCCTACAATGAGCAGTTCTTC. Translation gives CASSFWTSGRSSYNEQFF.

This clone has more than one count but fewer than ten. Additional DNA sequences in this sample encode the identical CDR3. The rearrangement links TRBV6-1 to TRBJ2-6, with D hard to call. The ends were cut back, 2 bases at V and 3 bases at J, with 17 bases in the middle. The CDR3 extends over 18 amino acids. Germline V CDR1 and CDR2: MNHNS, SASEGT. The CDR3 DNA reads TGTGCCAGCAGTGAATTCAGCAATACTGCTCTTGGGGCCAACGTCCTGACTTTC. Translating gives CASSEFSNTALGANVLTF.

V is TRBV10-3 and J is TRBJ1-2, with 8 bases aligning to TRBD1. Germline V lookup: CDR1 ENHRY, CDR2 SYGVKD. The V segment lost 5 bases and the J segment 2 bases; nucleotides outside the gene matches: 10. CDR3 length equals 16 residues. CDR3 sequence: CAISRQGQIENYGYTF. The CDR3 region has the DNA TGTGCCATCAGTAGACAGGGGCAAATTGAAAACTATGGCTACACCTTC.

Here the CDR3 reads CASSFRGIGQYF. CDR3 nucleotide sequence: TGTGCCAGCAGCTTCCGAGGGATTGGGCAGTACTTC. V usage is TRBV5-8 and J usage is TRBJ2-7, with TRBD2 as a possible D gene (5 bases). The germline CDR1 and CDR2 sequences are SGHTS and YDEGEE. The CDR3 loop spans 12 amino acids. V was trimmed by 2 bases and J by 9 bases, leaving 12 bases between them.

With respect to this clone: Germline and junction disagree at one end, which may indicate a read error. CDR3 residues: CAISEQGAAYNSPLHF. In DNA, the CDR3 is TGTGCCATCAGTGAGCAGGGGGCAGCCTACAATTCACCCCTCCACTTT. The rearrangement joins TRBV10-3 to TRBJ1-6; TRBD1 aligns across 8 bases. The length of the CDR3 is 16 residues. Germline lookup yields CDR1 ENHRY and CDR2 SYGVKD.

The chain is built from TRBV6-5 and TRBJ2-5, with D unresolved. Trimming stripped 0 bases from V and 0 bases from J, with 11 bases between. There are 16 residues in the CDR3. Germline CDR1 and CDR2: MNHEY and SVGAGI. In DNA, the CDR3 is TGTGCCAGCAGTTACTCACGCCAGAAGTACCAAGAGACCCAGTACTTC. Translated: CASSYSRQKYQETQYF.

This clone was observed a few times. Other DNA sequences in this sample translate to the same CDR3. The chain couples TRBV5-1 to TRBJ2-1, with D tentatively TRBD2 (5 bases). The CDR3 contains 14 residues. V was shortened by 0 bases and J by 4 bases, with 8 bases between the two germline ends. Germline V gene sequence: CDR1 SGHRS, CDR2 YFSETQ. Here the CDR3 DNA reads TGCGCCAGCAGCTTGGGGACTGGATACAATGAGCAGTTCTTC. It translates to CASSLGTGYNEQFF.

This rearrangement joins TRBV7-2 to TRBJ2-7; 7 bases fit TRBD1. Germline V lookup: CDR1 SGHTA, CDR2 FQGNSA. The V gene end was trimmed by 4 bases and the J gene end by 4 bases; junction bases not matched to a gene: 7. The CDR3 has 14 amino acids. Written as DNA, the CDR3 is TGTGCCAGCAGCTCAACAGGGGCAGCTTACGAGCAGTACTTC. It specifies CASSSTGAAYEQYF.

The chain carries TRBV5-6 and TRBJ2-7; TRBD1 is a possible D gene (7 bases). The CDR3 sequence is 14 residues long. The germline gives CDR1 SGHDT, CDR2 YYEEEE. V lost 6 bases and J lost 0, with 13 bases in between. CDR3 nucleotide sequence: TGTGCCAGCACCAGGGGGACTCTCTCCTACGAGCAGTACTTC. Translated: CASTRGTLSYEQYF. Drawing the rest from reference TRBV5-6 and TRBJ2-7, the complete variable domain is DAGVTQSPTHLIKTRGQQVTLRCSPKSGHDTVSWYQQALGQGPQFIFQYYEEEERQRGNFPDRFSGHQFPNYSSELNVNALLLGDSALYLCASTRGTLSYEQYFGPGTRLTVT.

The rearrangement joins TRBV19 to TRBJ2-7, with no clear D. Germline CDR1 reads LNHDA; CDR2 reads SQIVND (reference sequence). The CDR3 length is 14 residues. The V and J ends lost 7 bases and 1 base respectively, with 14 bases between them. The CDR3 DNA reads as TGTGCCAGTAATAACCTGGGCAGATCCTACGAGCAGTACTTC. It codes for CASNNLGRSYEQYF.

V gene TRBV28 combines with J gene TRBJ1-3; D not resolved. V shed 6 bases and J shed 0 bases, with 21 bases lying between them. This CDR3 spans 18 amino acids. CDR1 and CDR2 from the germline V gene are MDHEN and SYDVKM. For the CDR3, the DNA is TGTGCCAGCAGGCGGAATTGGGGTGGCCAAAACTCTGGAAACACCATATATTTT. Translating gives CASRRNWGGQNSGNTIYF.

The rearrangement uses TRBV11-3 and TRBJ2-7; possible D gene TRBD2, 5 bases. The V end lost 8 bases, the J end lost 2 bases, and 13 bases lay between the germline ends. Germline lookup yields CDR1 SGHNT and CDR2 YENEEA. CDR3 size: 13 residues. CDR3 nucleotide sequence: TGTGCCAGCGAGGGTCAGCTTGCCTACGAGCAGTACTTC. Translated, it gives CASEGQLAYEQYF.

As for this clone: Other nucleotide sequences in the sample specify the same CDR3. V usage is TRBV27 and J usage is TRBJ1-1; no firm D call. V was shortened by 3 bases and J by 4 bases, with 6 bases between the two germline ends. CDR1 and CDR2 (germline): MNHEY, SMNVEV (reference sequence). This CDR3 contains 12 residues. The CDR3 is CASSFLGTEAFF. CDR3 nucleotide sequence: TGTGCCAGCAGTTTTCTGGGCACTGAAGCTTTCTTT.

The rearrangement uses TRBV18 and TRBJ2-7; D remains ambiguous. V was shortened by 6 bases and J by 0 bases, with 9 bases between the two germline ends. Per the germline V gene, CDR1 is KGHSH and CDR2 is LQKENI. The CDR3 length is 13 residues. CDR3 region: CASSRTSSYEQYF. The CDR3 bases are TGTGCCAGCTCCCGTACGAGCTCCTACGAGCAGTACTTC.

V usage is TRBV18 and J usage is TRBJ1-4; D gene uncertain. CDR1 and CDR2 (germline): KGHSH, LQKENI. Trimming removed 6 bases at V and 4 bases at J, with 9 bases between. This CDR3 is 13 amino acids long. The CDR3 region is CASSGSNNEKLFF. In nucleotides, the CDR3 is TGTGCCAGCTCCGGGTCCAATAATGAAAAACTGTTTTTT.